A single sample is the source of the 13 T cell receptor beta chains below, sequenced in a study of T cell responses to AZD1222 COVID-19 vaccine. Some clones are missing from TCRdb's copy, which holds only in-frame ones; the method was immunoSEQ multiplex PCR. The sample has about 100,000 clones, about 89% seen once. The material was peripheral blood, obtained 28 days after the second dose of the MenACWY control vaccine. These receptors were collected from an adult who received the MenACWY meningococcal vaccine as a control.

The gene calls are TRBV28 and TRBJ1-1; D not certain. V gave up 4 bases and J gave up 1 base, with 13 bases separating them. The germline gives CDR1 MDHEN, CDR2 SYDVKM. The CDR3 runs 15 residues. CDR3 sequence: CASSSLGSGNTEAFF. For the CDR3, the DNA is TGTGCCAGCAGTTCATTGGGATCCGGGAACACTGAAGCTTTCTTT.

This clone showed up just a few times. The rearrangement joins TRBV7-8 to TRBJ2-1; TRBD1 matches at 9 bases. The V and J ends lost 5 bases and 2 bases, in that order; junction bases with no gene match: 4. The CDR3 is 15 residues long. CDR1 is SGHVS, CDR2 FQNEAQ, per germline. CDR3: CASSRTGGTYNEQFF. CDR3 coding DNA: TGTGCCAGCAGCCGAACAGGGGGCACCTACAATGAGCAGTTCTTC.

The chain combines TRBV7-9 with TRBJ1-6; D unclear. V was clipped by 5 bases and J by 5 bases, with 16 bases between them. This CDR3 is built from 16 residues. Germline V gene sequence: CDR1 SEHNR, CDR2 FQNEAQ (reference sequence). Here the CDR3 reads CASSHDKDYDNSPLHF. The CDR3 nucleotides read TGTGCCAGCAGCCACGACAAGGATTACGATAATTCACCCCTCCACTTT. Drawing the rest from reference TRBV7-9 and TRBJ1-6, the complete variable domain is DTGVSQNPRHKITKRGQNVTFRCDPISEHNRLYWYRQTLGQGPEFLTYFQNEAQLEKSRLLSDRFSAERPKGSFSTLEIQRTEQGDSAMYLCASSHDKDYDNSPLHFGNGTRLTVT.

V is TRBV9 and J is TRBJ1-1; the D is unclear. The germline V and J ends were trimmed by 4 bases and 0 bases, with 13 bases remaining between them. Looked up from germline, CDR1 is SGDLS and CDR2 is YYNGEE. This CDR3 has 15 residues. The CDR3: CASSPSVGMNTEAFF. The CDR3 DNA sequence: TGTGCCAGCAGCCCCTCGGTCGGGATGAACACTGAAGCTTTCTTT.

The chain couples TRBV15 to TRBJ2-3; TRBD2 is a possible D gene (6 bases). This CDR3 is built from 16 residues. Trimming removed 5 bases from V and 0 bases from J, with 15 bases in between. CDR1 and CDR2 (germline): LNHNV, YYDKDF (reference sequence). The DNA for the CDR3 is TGTGCCACCAGCTCCGCGGCGGGGCTGAGCACAGATACGCAGTATTTT. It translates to CATSSAAGLSTDTQYF.

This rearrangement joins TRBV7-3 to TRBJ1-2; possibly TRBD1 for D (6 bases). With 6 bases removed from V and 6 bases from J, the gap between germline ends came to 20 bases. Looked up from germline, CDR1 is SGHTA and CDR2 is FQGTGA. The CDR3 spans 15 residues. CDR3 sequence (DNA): TGTGCCAGCAGTCCGGACAGTAGGAACGATCATGGCTACACCTTC. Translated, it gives CASSPDSRNDHGYTF.

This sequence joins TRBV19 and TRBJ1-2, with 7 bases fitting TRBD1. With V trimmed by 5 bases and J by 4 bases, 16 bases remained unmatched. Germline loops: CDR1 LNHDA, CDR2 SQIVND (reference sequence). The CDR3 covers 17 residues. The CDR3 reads CASSVSYAAGGGYGYTF. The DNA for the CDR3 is TGTGCCAGTAGTGTCTCGTATGCGGCAGGGGGAGGCTATGGCTACACCTTC.

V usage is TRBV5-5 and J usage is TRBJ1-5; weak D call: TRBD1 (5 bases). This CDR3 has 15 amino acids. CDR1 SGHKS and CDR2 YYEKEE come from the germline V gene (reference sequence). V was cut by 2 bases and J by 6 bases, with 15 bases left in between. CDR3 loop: CASSLAWGGSQPQHF. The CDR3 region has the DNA TGTGCCAGCAGCTTAGCTTGGGGGGGGAGTCAGCCCCAGCATTTT.

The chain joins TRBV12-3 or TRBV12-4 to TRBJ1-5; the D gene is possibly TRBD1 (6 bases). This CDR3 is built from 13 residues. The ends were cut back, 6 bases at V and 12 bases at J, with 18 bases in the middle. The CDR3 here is CASSPQGQGLQHF. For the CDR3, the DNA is TGTGCCAGCAGCCCACAGGGTCAAGGGCTCCAGCATTTT.

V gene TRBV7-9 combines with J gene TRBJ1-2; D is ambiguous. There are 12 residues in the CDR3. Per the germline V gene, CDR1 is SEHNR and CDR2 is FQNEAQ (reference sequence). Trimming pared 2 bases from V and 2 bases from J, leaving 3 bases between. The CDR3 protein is CASSLSNYGYTF. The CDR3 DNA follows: TGTGCCAGCAGCTTATCCAACTATGGCTACACCTTC.

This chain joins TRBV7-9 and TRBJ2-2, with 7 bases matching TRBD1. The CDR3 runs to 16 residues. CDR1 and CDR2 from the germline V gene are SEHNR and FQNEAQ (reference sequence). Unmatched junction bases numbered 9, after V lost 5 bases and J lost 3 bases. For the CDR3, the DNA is TGTGCCAGCAGCCTTGGGGACAGCGGAGACACCGGGGAGCTGTTTTTT. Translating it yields CASSLGDSGDTGELFF.

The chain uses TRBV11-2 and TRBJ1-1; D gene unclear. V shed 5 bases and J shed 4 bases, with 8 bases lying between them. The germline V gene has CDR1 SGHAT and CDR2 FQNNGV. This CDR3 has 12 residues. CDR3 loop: CASSPRFTEAFF. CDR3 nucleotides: TGTGCCAGCAGCCCCCGGTTCACTGAAGCTTTCTTT.

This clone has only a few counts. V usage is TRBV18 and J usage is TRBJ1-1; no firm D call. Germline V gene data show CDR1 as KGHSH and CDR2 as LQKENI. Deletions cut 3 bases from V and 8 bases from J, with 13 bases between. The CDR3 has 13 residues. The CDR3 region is CASSPEAAVEAFF. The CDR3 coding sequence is TGTGCCAGCTCACCTGAAGCGGCAGTAGAAGCTTTCTTT.